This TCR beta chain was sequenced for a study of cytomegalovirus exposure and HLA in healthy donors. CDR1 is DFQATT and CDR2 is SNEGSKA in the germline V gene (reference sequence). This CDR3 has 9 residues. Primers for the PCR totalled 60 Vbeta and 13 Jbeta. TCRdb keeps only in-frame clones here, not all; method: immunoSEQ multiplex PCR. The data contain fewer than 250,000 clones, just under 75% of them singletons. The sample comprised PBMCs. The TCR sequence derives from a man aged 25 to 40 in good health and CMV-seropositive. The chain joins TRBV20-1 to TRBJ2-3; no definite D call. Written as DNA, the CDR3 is TGCAGGCTAAGCGATACGCAGTATTTT. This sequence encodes CRLSDTQYF.